One and the same sample provided the 13 T cell receptor beta chains below, sequenced in a study of T cell responses to AZD1222 COVID-19 vaccine. Here immunoSEQ multiplex PCR was the method, and the copy in TCRdb shows in-frame clones only, minus some. The data show some 96,000 clones, about 88% seen once. This sample comprised peripheral blood, obtained on day 0 of AZD1222 vaccination. These receptors all come from an adult in good health.

A single count supports this clone. The CDR3 DNA reads TGTGCCAGTAGTACCCGGGGATATAATTCACCCCTCCACTTT. It translates to CASSTRGYNSPLHF. This chain links TRBV19 with TRBJ1-6, with D unclear. The CDR3 has 14 amino acids. Trimming took off 4 bases at V and 4 bases at J, with 8 bases between the two ends. The germline V gene has CDR1 LNHDA and CDR2 SQIVND (reference sequence).

The rearrangement joins TRBV18 to TRBJ1-6; a weak D match, TRBD1 (5 bases). Germline V gene lookup returns CDR1 KGHSH and CDR2 LQKENI. The V and J ends lost 0 bases and 7 bases respectively, with 10 bases between them. The CDR3 has 15 amino acids. CDR3 sequence reads: CASSPPGRENSPLHF. The CDR3 region has the DNA TGTGCCAGCTCACCACCGGGCAGGGAGAATTCACCCCTCCACTTT.

This clone appeared a few times. J is TRBJ2-1 and V is TRBV15, with D unclear. This CDR3 is 15 amino acids long. V lost 1 base and J 2 bases, leaving 9 bases between the germline ends. CDR1 and CDR2 (germline): LNHNV, YYDKDF (reference sequence). As DNA, the CDR3 is TGTGCCACCAGCAGAGTTAACGGACCCTACAATGAGCAGTTCTTC. Amino acids: CATSRVNGPYNEQFF.

The rearrangement links TRBV2 to TRBJ2-7, with 7 bases that match TRBD1. CDR3 length: 13 amino acids. Trimming cost V 8 bases and J 2 bases; bases outside gene matches: 6. Germline V gene lookup returns CDR1 SNHLY and CDR2 FYNNEI. The CDR3 DNA reads as TGTGCCAGCGGACCCAGGGGGACCTACGAGCAGTACTTC. It encodes CASGPRGTYEQYF.

The V call is TRBV30, the J call TRBJ1-3; TRBD1 might be the D (6 bases). In germline, CDR1 is GTSNPN, CDR2 SVGIG (reference sequence). The V end was cut by 2 bases, the J end by 0 bases, with 11 bases between. The CDR3 runs 15 residues. Written as DNA, the CDR3 is TGTGCCTGGAGTCCGGACAGCAGCTCTGGAAACACCATATATTTT. It is translated as CAWSPDSSSGNTIYF.

The chain recombines TRBV13 with TRBJ2-1, with 8 bases identical to TRBD2. This CDR3 has 18 amino acids. The V and J ends lost 7 bases and 2 bases, in that order; junction bases with no gene match: 16. Germline CDR1 and CDR2: PRHDT and FYEKMQ (reference sequence). CDR3 sequence reads: CASNQGLALEGTYNEQFF. In DNA form, the CDR3 reads TGTGCCAGCAACCAAGGACTAGCCTTAGAGGGGACCTACAATGAGCAGTTCTTC.

This sequence joins TRBV7-2 and TRBJ2-6, with D possibly called TRBD1 or TRBD2 (5 bases each). The CDR3 loop spans 16 amino acids. V was clipped by 7 bases and J by 0 bases, with 13 bases between them. The germline V gene encodes CDR1 SGHTA and CDR2 FQGNSA. CDR3 region: CASTDPRGSGANVLTF. DNA for the CDR3: TGTGCCAGCACCGATCCGAGGGGCTCTGGGGCCAACGTCCTGACTTTC. Complete variable domain (other parts from reference TRBV7-2 and TRBJ2-6): GAGVSQSPSNKVTEKGKDVELRCDPISGHTALYWYRQSLGQGLEFLIYFQGNSAPDKSGLPSDRFSAERTGGSVSTLTIQRTQQEDSAVYLCASTDPRGSGANVLTFGAGSRLTVL.

The chain links TRBV2 to TRBJ1-4, with D possibly matching TRBD1 (6 bases). Germline assignment: CDR1 SNHLY and CDR2 FYNNEI. This CDR3 contains 13 residues. V shed 11 bases and J shed 5 bases, with 15 bases lying between them. CDR3: CAGRQVFNEKLFF. The DNA for the CDR3 is TGTGCCGGAAGACAGGTTTTCAATGAAAAACTGTTTTTT.

This chain joins TRBV20-1 and TRBJ2-7; possibly TRBD1 for D (5 bases). V was cut by 3 bases and J by 0 bases, with 9 bases left in between. CDR3 length equals 13 residues. Germline V gene data show CDR1 as DFQATT and CDR2 as SNEGSKA (reference sequence). CDR3: CSASKDTSYEQYF. The CDR3, as DNA: TGCAGTGCTAGTAAGGACACCTCCTACGAGCAGTACTTC.

This clone was detected once. The V and J genes are TRBV19 and TRBJ2-1; unclear D gene. Germline loops: CDR1 LNHDA, CDR2 SQIVND (reference sequence). The length of the CDR3 is 13 residues. V lost 6 bases and J 8 bases, leaving 14 bases between the germline ends. CDR3 in amino acids: CASSQSAGYEQFF. CDR3 coding DNA: TGTGCCAGTAGCCAATCGGCTGGGTATGAGCAGTTCTTC.

The J gene is TRBJ2-7, the V gene TRBV3-1 (or the pseudogene TRBV3-2); 12 bases map to TRBD2. The CDR3 consists of 16 residues. Trimming took 0 bases from V and 0 from J; bases not matched to a gene: 0. Germline-derived CDR1 and CDR2 are LGHDT and YNNKEL (reference sequence). The CDR3 nucleotides read TGTGCCAGCAGCCAAGAACTAGCGGGGGGCTCCTACGAGCAGTACTTC. This sequence encodes CASSQELAGGSYEQYF.

V usage is TRBV12-3 or TRBV12-4 and J usage is TRBJ2-7; D possibly corresponds to TRBD2 (6 bases). The V end lost 4 bases, the J end lost 3 bases, and 7 bases lay between the germline ends. The CDR3 has 12 amino acids. The CDR3: CASSWGGYEQYF. In nucleotides, the CDR3 is TGTGCCAGCAGTTGGGGAGGCTACGAGCAGTACTTC.

The V gene is TRBV5-1, the J gene TRBJ2-7, with 8 bases identical to TRBD1. Unmatched junction bases numbered 6, after V lost 7 bases and J lost 3 bases. Germline-derived CDR1 and CDR2 are SGHRS and YFSETQ. The CDR3 runs 13 residues. The CDR3, as DNA: TGCGCCAGCTCGCAGGGGGCTCACTACGAGCAGTACTTC. Translating it yields CASSQGAHYEQYF.